These 22 T cell receptor beta chains were sequenced from one sample in a study of cytotoxic CD8 clonotypes in ibrutinib-treated CLL. Generated by immunoSEQ multiplex PCR, the TCRdb table keeps only in-frame clones and is missing some. The data contain 150,000 or so clones, around three quarters of them seen just once; the ten biggest clones take up about 13%. Sequencing used PBMCs, obtained after 12 months of ibrutinib treatment. These receptors all stem from a human donor with chronic lymphocytic leukemia.

This clone was seen only a few times. The chain links TRBV7-9 to TRBJ2-2, with D hard to call. CDR3 size: 13 residues. Trimming pared 0 bases from V and 4 bases from J, leaving 3 bases between. Germline values: CDR1 SEHNR, CDR2 FQNEAQ (reference sequence). This chain's CDR3 is CASSLALTGELFF. In DNA form, the CDR3 reads TGTGCCAGCAGCTTAGCGCTCACCGGGGAGCTGTTTTTT. The whole variable domain, remainder taken from reference TRBV7-9 and TRBJ2-2, is DTGVSQNPRHKITKRGQNVTFRCDPISEHNRLYWYRQTLGQGPEFLTYFQNEAQLEKSRLLSDRFSAERPKGSFSTLEIQRTEQGDSAMYLCASSLALTGELFFGEGSRLTVL.

J is TRBJ2-5 and V is TRBV27, with D unclear. Germline loops: CDR1 MNHEY, CDR2 SMNVEV (reference sequence). This CDR3 comprises 13 residues. V was cut by 4 bases and J by 2 bases, with 8 bases left in between. This CDR3 is CASSSLRQETQYF. For the CDR3, the DNA is TGTGCCAGCAGTTCTCTGAGACAAGAGACCCAGTACTTC.

The rearrangement joins TRBV11-2 to TRBJ2-3; TRBD1 aligns across 9 bases. V lost 2 bases, J lost 2 bases, and 8 bases stayed unmatched. CDR1 SGHAT and CDR2 FQNNGV come from the germline V gene. The CDR3 covers 17 residues. CDR3 protein: CASSLYPGQGFTDTQYF. The CDR3 region has the DNA TGTGCCAGCAGCTTATACCCGGGACAGGGATTCACAGATACGCAGTATTTT.

The chain employs TRBV5-6 and TRBJ2-2; TRBD1 agrees at 9 bases. V gave up 2 bases and J gave up 6 bases; unmatched junction bases: 17. This CDR3 region has 19 residues. CDR1 and CDR2 from the germline V gene are SGHDT and YYEEEE. CDR3 DNA sequence: TGTGCCAGCAGCTTATTAGGGACAGGGTTTATTGACTTGGCCGGGGAGCTGTTTTTT. This sequence encodes CASSLLGTGFIDLAGELFF.

This rearrangement joins TRBV6-5 to TRBJ2-1, with D tentatively TRBD2 (5 bases). Germline-derived CDR1 and CDR2 are MNHEY and SVGAGI. This CDR3 region has 12 residues. The V end was cut by 8 bases, the J end by 6 bases, with 11 bases between. The DNA for the CDR3 is TGTGCCAGCGGGCGAGGAGGCAATGAGCAGTTCTTC. Amino acids: CASGRGGNEQFF.

The rearrangement links TRBV19 to TRBJ2-7; a weak D match, TRBD1 (5 bases). CDR3 length equals 12 residues. The V gene's germline CDR1 is LNHDA and CDR2 SQIVND (reference sequence). V was shortened by 8 bases and J by 10 bases, with 18 bases between the two germline ends. Here the CDR3 reads CASSFGQGIQYF. The CDR3 nucleotides are TGTGCCAGTTCGTTCGGGCAGGGCATACAGTACTTC.

This clone has only a few counts. The J gene is TRBJ2-7, the V gene TRBV7-8, with D perhaps TRBD1 (6 bases). The V gene's germline CDR1 is SGHVS and CDR2 FQNEAQ. V was trimmed by 5 bases and J by 3 bases, leaving 11 bases between them. The CDR3 has 13 amino acids. The CDR3 region is CASSIDRNYEQYF. In nucleotides, the CDR3 is TGTGCCAGCAGCATAGACAGGAACTACGAGCAGTACTTC.

This clone has a single count. The rearrangement joins TRBV7-6 to TRBJ2-2; the D call may be TRBD1 or TRBD2 (5 bases each). Trimming took 4 bases from V and 4 from J, leaving 22 bases between them. CDR1 and CDR2 (germline): SGHVS, FNYEAQ. This CDR3 is built from 18 residues. The CDR3 DNA reads TGTGCCAGCAGCTCCCCGAGGGGTAGGGCCCCCAGCACCGGGGAGCTGTTTTTT. Protein sequence: CASSSPRGRAPSTGELFF.

This clone has just a few counts. The CDR3 region has the DNA TGTGCCACCAGCGCGGGGGGCTATGGCTACACCTTC. It translates to CATSAGGYGYTF. V and J are TRBV15 and TRBJ1-2, with D maybe TRBD1 (5 bases). The CDR3 loop spans 12 amino acids. Trimming left V 5 bases short and J 4 bases short, with 8 bases between. Germline V gene data show CDR1 as LNHNV and CDR2 as YYDKDF (reference sequence).

This clone occurred once. The chain is built from TRBV27 and TRBJ2-7; D ambiguous. CDR1 is MNHEY, CDR2 SMNVEV, per germline (reference sequence). The CDR3 totals 14 residues. Trimming took off 8 bases at V and 0 bases at J, with 14 bases between the two ends. DNA of the CDR3: TGTGCCAGCCAAGAAAGCCGCGCCTCCTACGAGCAGTACTTC. Translated: CASQESRASYEQYF.

For this clone: Different DNA sequences within this sample yield the same CDR3. V is TRBV11-2 and J is TRBJ2-7; D possibly corresponds to TRBD1 (6 bases). Between the trimmed V and J ends, which lost 5 bases and 1 base, there was a span of 15 bases. Germline CDR1 is SGHAT and CDR2 is FQNNGV. This CDR3 contains 15 residues. CDR3 nucleotides: TGTGCCAGCAGCCTCGGGACATCCCCATCCTACGAGCAGTACTTC. Encoded protein: CASSLGTSPSYEQYF. The entire variable domain, with the rest obtained from reference TRBV11-2 and TRBJ2-7, is as follows: EAGVAQSPRYKIIEKRQSVAFWCNPISGHATLYWYQQILGQGPKLLIQFQNNGVVDDSQLPKDRFSAERLKGVDSTLKIQPAKLEDSAVYLCASSLGTSPSYEQYFGPGTRLTVT.

The chain couples TRBV5-6 to TRBJ2-3; D is undetermined. The germline CDR1 and CDR2 sequences are SGHDT and YYEEEE. V lost 0 bases to trimming and J lost 4 bases, with 9 bases between them. The CDR3 is 14 residues long. In DNA form, the CDR3 reads TGTGCCAGCAGCTTGGTTTTGGAGTCAGATACGCAGTATTTT. This gives the protein CASSLVLESDTQYF.

J is TRBJ2-2 and V is TRBV5-1; D ambiguous. Per the germline V gene, CDR1 is SGHRS and CDR2 is YFSETQ. There are 14 residues in the CDR3. V was trimmed by 0 bases and J by 1 base, leaving 4 bases between them. Here the CDR3 DNA reads TGCGCCAGCAGCTTGGGTCAGAACACCGGGGAGCTGTTTTTT. This codes for CASSLGQNTGELFF.

The gene calls are TRBV4-3 and TRBJ2-1, with 11 bases fitting TRBD1. J was trimmed by 9 bases and V by 2 bases; bases with no gene match: 6. The CDR3 covers 15 residues. CDR1 and CDR2 (germline): LGHNA, YSLEER. The CDR3 is CASSQQPGQGVEQFF. In DNA form, the CDR3 reads TGCGCCAGCAGCCAACAACCGGGACAGGGGGTTGAGCAGTTCTTC.

The V and J genes are TRBV2 and TRBJ1-4, with D tentatively TRBD1 (6 bases). The germline V gene has CDR1 SNHLY and CDR2 FYNNEI. The CDR3 covers 13 residues. The ends were cut back, 8 bases at V and 3 bases at J, with 10 bases in the middle. The CDR3 reads CASWEGANEKLFF. The CDR3 region has the DNA TGTGCCAGCTGGGAGGGGGCTAATGAAAAACTGTTTTTT.

In nucleotides, the CDR3 is TGTGCCAGCAGCTTAGTAGGGCAGTCTAATGAAAAACTGTTTTTT. This gives the protein CASSLVGQSNEKLFF. This chain links TRBV7-9 with TRBJ1-4; D call uncertain. V was shortened by 1 base and J by 3 bases, with 9 bases between the two germline ends. The length of the CDR3 is 15 residues. Per the germline V gene, CDR1 is SEHNR and CDR2 is FQNEAQ (reference sequence).

The chain has TRBV7-8 and TRBJ2-7, with 11 bases identical to TRBD2. Unmatched junction bases numbered 7, after V lost 5 bases and J lost 1 base. The CDR3 is 16 residues long. CDR1 and CDR2 (germline): SGHVS, FQNEAQ. The DNA of the CDR3 is TGTGCCAGCAGCACTCATAGCGGGAGGGAATCCTACGAGCAGTACTTC. Protein sequence: CASSTHSGRESYEQYF.

The J gene is TRBJ2-7, the V gene TRBV6-1, with D possibly being TRBD1 (5 bases). Deletions cut 5 bases from V and 3 bases from J, with 8 bases between. Germline V gives CDR1 MNHNS, CDR2 SASEGT. This CDR3 region has 12 residues. The DNA for the CDR3 is TGTGCCAGCAGTAGGGGCATCTACGAGCAGTACTTC. It encodes CASSRGIYEQYF.

The chain recombines TRBV11-2 with TRBJ2-7; D is unclear. CDR1 and CDR2 from the germline V gene are SGHAT and FQNNGV. This CDR3 has 14 amino acids. V lost 5 bases, J lost 7 bases, and 18 bases lay in between. The CDR3 bases are TGTGCCAGCAGCCCAGCCCCATCTCTCGTGGAGCAGTACTTC. This encodes CASSPAPSLVEQYF.

The chain couples TRBV7-9 to TRBJ2-2; D is uncertain. The germline V gene encodes CDR1 SEHNR and CDR2 FQNEAQ (reference sequence). V was trimmed by 1 base and J by 2 bases, leaving 5 bases between them. CDR3 length: 14 residues. The CDR3 here is CASSLGRNTGELFF. In DNA form, the CDR3 reads TGTGCCAGCAGCTTAGGGCGAAACACCGGGGAGCTGTTTTTT.

The V gene is TRBV9, the J gene TRBJ1-1; 9 positions match TRBD1. The CDR3 is 15 residues long. Germline values: CDR1 SGDLS, CDR2 YYNGEE. Trimming removed 3 bases from V and 6 bases from J; junction bases left unmatched: 9. CDR3 residues: CASSGNRDRDPEAFF. The CDR3 DNA sequence: TGTGCCAGCAGCGGTAACCGGGACAGGGACCCTGAAGCTTTCTTT.

The gene calls are TRBV19 and TRBJ2-3; the match to TRBD2 covers 8 bases. The CDR3 runs 17 residues. Germline V gene sequence: CDR1 LNHDA, CDR2 SQIVND (reference sequence). V was pared by 5 bases and J by 3 bases, with 13 bases of the junction left unmatched. CDR3 nucleotide sequence: TGTGCCAGTAGTTTTGACGAAGCGGGAGTGAGGACAGATACGCAGTATTTT. Encoded protein: CASSFDEAGVRTDTQYF. The whole variable domain, remainder taken from reference TRBV19 and TRBJ2-3, is DGGITQSPKYLFRKEGQNVTLSCEQNLNHDAMYWYRQDPGQGLRLIYYSQIVNDFQKGDIAEGYSVSREKKESFPLTVTSAQKNPTAFYLCASSFDEAGVRTDTQYFGPGTRLTVL.